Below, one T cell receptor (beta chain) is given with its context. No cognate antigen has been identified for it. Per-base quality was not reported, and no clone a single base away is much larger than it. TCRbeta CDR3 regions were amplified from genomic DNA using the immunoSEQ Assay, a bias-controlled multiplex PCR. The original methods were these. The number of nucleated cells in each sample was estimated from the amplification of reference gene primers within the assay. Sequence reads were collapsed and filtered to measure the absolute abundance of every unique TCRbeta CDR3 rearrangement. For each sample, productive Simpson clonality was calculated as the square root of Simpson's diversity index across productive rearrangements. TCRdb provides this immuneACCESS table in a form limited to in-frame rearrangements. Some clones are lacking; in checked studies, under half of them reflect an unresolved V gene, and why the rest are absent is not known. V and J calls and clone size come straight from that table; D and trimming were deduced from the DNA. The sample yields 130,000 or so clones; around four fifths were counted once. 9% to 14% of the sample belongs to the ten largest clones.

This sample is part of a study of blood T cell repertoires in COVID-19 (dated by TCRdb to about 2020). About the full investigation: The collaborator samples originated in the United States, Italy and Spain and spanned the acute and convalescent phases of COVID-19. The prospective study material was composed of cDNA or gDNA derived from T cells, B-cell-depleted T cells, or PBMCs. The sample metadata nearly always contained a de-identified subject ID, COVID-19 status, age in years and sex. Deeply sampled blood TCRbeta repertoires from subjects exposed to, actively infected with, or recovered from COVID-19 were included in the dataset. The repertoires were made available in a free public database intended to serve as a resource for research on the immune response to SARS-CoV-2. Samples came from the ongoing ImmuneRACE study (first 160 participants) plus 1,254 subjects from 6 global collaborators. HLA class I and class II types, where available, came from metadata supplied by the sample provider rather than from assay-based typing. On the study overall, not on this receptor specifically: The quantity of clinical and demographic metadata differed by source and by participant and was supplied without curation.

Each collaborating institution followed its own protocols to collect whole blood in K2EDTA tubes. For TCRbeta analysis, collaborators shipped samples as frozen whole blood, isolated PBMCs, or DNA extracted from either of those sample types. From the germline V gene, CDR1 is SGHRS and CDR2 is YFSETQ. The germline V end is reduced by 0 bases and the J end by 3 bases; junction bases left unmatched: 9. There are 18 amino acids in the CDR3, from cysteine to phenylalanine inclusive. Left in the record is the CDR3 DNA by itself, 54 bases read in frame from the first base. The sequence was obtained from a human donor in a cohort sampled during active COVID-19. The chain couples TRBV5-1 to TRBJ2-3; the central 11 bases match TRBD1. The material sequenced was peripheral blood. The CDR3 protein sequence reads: CASSLGTGGSRQTDTQYF. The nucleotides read TGCGCCAGCAGCTTGGGGACAGGGGGCTCGAGGCAGACAGATACGCAGTATTTT.